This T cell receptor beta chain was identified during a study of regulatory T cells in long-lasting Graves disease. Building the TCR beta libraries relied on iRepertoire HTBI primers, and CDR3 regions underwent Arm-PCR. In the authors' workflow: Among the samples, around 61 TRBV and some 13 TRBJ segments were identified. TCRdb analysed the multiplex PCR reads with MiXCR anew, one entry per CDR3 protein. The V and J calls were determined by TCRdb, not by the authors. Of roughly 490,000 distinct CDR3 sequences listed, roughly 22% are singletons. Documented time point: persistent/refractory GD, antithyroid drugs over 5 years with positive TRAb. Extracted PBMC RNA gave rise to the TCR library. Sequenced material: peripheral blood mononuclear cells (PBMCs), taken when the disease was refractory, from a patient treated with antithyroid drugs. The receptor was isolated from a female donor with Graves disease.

DNA for the CDR3: TGTGCCAGCACCCCCGGGGCTCGTAATTCACCCCTCCACTTT. Its protein is CASTPGARNSPLHF. This chain connects TRBV6-1 to TRBJ1-6; D is possibly TRBD1 (5 bases). The CDR3 loop spans 14 amino acids. Germline V gene sequence: CDR1 MNHNS, CDR2 SASEGT. V was trimmed by 7 bases and J by 6 bases, leaving 13 bases between them.